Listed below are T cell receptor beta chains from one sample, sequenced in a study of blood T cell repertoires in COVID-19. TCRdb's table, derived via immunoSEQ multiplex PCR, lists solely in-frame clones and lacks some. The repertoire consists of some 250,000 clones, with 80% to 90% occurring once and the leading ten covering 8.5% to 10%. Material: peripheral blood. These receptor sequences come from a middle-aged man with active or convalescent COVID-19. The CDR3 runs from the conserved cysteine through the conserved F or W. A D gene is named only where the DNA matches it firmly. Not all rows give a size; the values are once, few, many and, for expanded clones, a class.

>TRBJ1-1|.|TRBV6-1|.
TGTGCCAGCAGGGAAGAGACAGTGAACACTGAAGCTTTCTTT
CASREETVNTEAFF
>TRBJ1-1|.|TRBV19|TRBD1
TGTGCCAGTAGTATGAACAGGGGCGGTTCGGACACTGAAGCTTTCTTT
CASSMNRGGSDTEAFF
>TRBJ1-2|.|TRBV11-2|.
TGTGCCAGCAGCTTAAGTCTAGGGGGAGGCTACACCTTC
CASSLSLGGGYTF
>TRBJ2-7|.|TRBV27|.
TGTGCCAGCAGTTTGGGGGGTGCAATCTACGAGCAGTACTTC
CASSLGGAIYEQYF
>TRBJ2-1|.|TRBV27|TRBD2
TGTGCCAGCAGCACCCCGGGACTAGCGGGAGTGAATGAGCAGTTCTTC
CASSTPGLAGVNEQFF
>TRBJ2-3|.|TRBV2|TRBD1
TGTGCCAGCAGTATTGGGACAGGGGGCTACACAGATACGCAGTATTTT
CASSIGTGGYTDTQYF
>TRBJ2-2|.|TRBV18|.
TGTGCCAGCTCACCAACTTCTACAGCCACCTCCGGGGAGCTGTTTTTT
CASSPTSTATSGELFF
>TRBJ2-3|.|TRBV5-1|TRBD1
TGCGCCAGCAGCCCGAAGGGGGCAGGGGGCACAGATACGCAGTATTTT
CASSPKGAGGTDTQYF
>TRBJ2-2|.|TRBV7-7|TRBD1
TGTGCTAGCAGCTTCGGGACAGGGAACACCGGGGAGCTGTTTTTT
CASSFGTGNTGELFF
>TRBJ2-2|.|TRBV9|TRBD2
TGTGCCAGCAGCGGACCTAGCGGGAGGGCCCCAAGTGGGGAGCTGTTTTTT
CASSGPSGRAPSGELFF
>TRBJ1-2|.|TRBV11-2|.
TGTGCCAGCAGCTTAATCGAAGGAGGTTACTATGGCTACACCTTC
CASSLIEGGYYGYTF
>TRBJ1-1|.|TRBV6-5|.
TGTGCCAGCAGTCCCCTTTTGAACACTGAAGCTTTCTTT
CASSPLLNTEAFF
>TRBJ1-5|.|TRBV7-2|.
TGTGCCAGCAGCTTAAGGGGTGGTCAGCCCCAGCATTTT
CASSLRGGQPQHF
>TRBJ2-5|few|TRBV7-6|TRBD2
TGTGCCAGCAGCTTAGCTTTAGCGGGGGCAGAGACCCAGTACTTC
CASSLALAGAETQYF
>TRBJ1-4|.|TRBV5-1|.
TGCGCCAGCAGCTGGGACTCCCGAGTTTTAAATGAAAAACTGTTTTTT
CASSWDSRVLNEKLFF
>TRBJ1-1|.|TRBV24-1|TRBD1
TGTGCCACCAGTCCAGGACAGGGATCCACTGAAGCTTTCTTT
CATSPGQGSTEAFF
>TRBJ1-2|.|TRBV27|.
TGTGCCAGCAGCCCCTATCCAGGACAGAACTATGGCTACACCTTC
CASSPYPGQNYGYTF
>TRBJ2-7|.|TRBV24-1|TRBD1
TGTGCCACCAGTGAGGCCGGGACAGCCTCCTACGAGCAGTACTTC
CATSEAGTASYEQYF
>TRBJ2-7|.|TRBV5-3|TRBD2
TGTGCCAGAAGCTTGGCCCCCGGACTAGTCACCCACGAGCAGTACTTC
CARSLAPGLVTHEQYF
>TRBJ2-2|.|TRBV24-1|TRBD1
TGTGCCACCAGTGATTTGGGGGACAGGGGGCACACCGGGGAGCTGTTTTTT
CATSDLGDRGHTGELFF
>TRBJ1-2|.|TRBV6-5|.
TGTGCCAGCAACTTAATGCAGGCCCCCAACTATGGCTACACCTTC
CASNLMQAPNYGYTF
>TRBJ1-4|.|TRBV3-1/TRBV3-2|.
TGTGCCAGCAGCCCATCTACAGGGAATACTAATGAAAAACTGTTTTTT
CASSPSTGNTNEKLFF
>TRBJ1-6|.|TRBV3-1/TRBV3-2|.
TGTGCCAGCAGCTTAATAAATTCACCCCTCCACTTT
CASSLINSPLHF
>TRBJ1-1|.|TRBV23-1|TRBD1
TGCGCCAGCAGTCAACGCGGGGGCCGCAGGGGGCGTACTGAAGCTTTCTTT
CASSQRGGRRGRTEAFF